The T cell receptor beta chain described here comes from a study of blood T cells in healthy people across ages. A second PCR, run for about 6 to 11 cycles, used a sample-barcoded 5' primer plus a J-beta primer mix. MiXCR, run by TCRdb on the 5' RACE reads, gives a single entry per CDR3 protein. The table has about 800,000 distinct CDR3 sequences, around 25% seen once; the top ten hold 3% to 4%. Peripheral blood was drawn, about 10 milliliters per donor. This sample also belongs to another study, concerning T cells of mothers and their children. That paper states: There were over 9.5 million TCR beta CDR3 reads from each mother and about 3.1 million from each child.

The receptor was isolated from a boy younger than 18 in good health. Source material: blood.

CDR3 protein: CASSQDVHTYEQYF. The CDR3 DNA is TGCGCCAGCAGCCAAGATGTACATACCTACGAGCAGTACTTC. V gene TRBV4-3 combines with J gene TRBJ2-7, with D uncertain. Trimming left V 0 bases short and J 2 bases short, with 8 bases between. Per the germline V gene, CDR1 is LGHNA and CDR2 is YSLEER. This CDR3 has 14 residues.